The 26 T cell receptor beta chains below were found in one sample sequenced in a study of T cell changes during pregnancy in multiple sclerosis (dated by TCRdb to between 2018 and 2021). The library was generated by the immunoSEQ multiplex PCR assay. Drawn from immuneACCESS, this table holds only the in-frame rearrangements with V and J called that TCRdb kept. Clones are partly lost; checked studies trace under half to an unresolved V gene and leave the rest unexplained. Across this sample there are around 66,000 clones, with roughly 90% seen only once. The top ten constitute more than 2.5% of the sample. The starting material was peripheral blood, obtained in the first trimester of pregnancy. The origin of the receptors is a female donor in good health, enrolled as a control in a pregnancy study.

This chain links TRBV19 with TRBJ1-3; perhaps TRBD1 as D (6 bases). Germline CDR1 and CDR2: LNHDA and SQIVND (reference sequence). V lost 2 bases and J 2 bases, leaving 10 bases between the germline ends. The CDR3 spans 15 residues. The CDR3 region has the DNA TGTGCCAGTAGTATATTCTCAGGGGCTGGAAACACCATATATTTT. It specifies CASSIFSGAGNTIYF.

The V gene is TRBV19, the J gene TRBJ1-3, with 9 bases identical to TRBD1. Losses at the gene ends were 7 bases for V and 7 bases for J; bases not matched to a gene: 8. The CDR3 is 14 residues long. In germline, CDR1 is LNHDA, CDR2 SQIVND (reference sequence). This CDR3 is CASIPQGAYNTIYF. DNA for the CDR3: TGTGCCAGTATTCCACAGGGGGCGTATAACACCATATATTTT.

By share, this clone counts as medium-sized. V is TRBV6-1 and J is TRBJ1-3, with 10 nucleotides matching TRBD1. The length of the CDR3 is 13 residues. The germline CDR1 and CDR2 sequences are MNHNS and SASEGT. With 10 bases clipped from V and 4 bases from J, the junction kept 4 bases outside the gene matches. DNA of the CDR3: TGTGCCACCGACAGGGGGCAAGGAAACACCATATATTTT. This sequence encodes CATDRGQGNTIYF.

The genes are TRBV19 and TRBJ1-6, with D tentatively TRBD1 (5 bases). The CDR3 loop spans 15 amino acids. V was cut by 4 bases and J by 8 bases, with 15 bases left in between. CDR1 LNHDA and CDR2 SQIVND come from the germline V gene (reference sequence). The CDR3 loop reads CASSRGDPVYSPLHF. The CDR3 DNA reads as TGTGCCAGTAGTAGGGGGGACCCCGTATATTCACCCCTCCACTTT.

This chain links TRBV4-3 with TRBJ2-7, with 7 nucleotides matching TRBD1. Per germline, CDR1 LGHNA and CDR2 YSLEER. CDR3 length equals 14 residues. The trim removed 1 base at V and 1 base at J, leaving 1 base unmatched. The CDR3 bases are TGCGCCAGCAGCCAAGGACAGGGTTCCTACGAGCAGTACTTC. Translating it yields CASSQGQGSYEQYF.

Here the CDR3 DNA reads TGTGCCAGCTCACCACCGGACTTTGAGGGTTATTCACCCCTCCACTTT. Its protein product is CASSPPDFEGYSPLHF. The chain joins TRBV18 to TRBJ1-6; D gene ambiguous. The CDR3 is 16 amino acids. CDR1 and CDR2 (germline): KGHSH, LQKENI. V lost 0 bases and J 8 bases, leaving 14 bases between the germline ends. Full variable domain (outside the CDR3, taken from reference TRBV18 and TRBJ1-6): NAGVMQNPRHLVRRRGQEARLRCSPMKGHSHVYWYRQLPEEGLKFMVYLQKENIIDESGMPKERFSAEFPKEGPSILRIQQVVRGDSAAYFCASSPPDFEGYSPLHFGNGTRLTVT.

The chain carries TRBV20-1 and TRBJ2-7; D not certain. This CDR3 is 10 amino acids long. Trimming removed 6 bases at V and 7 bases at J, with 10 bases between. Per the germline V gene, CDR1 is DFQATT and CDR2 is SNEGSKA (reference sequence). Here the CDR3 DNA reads TGCAGTGCCATCGACGGGGAGCAGTACTTC. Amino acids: CSAIDGEQYF.

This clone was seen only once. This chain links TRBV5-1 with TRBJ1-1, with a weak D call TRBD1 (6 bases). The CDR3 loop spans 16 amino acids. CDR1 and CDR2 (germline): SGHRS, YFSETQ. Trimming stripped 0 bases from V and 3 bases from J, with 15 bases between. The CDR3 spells CASSLVVGGPDTEAFF. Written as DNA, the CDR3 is TGCGCCAGCAGCTTGGTTGTCGGGGGGCCCGACACTGAAGCTTTCTTT.

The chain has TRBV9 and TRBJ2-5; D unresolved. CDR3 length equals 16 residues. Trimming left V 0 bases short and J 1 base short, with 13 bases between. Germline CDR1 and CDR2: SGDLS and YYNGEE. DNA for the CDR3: TGTGCCAGCAGCGTAGCAGCAGACTCCCTCCAAGAGACCCAGTACTTC. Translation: CASSVAADSLQETQYF.

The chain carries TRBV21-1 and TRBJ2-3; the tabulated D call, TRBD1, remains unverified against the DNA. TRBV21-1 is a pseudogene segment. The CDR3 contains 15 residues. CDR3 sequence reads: CASSKGQKPTDTQYF. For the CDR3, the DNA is TGTGCCAGCAGCAAGGGACAGAAGCCCACAGATACGCAGTATTTT.

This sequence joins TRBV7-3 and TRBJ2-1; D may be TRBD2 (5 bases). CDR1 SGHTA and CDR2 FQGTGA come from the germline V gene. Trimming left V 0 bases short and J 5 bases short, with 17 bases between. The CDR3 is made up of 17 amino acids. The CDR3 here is CASSLTMAGGVNNEQFF. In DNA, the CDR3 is TGTGCCAGCAGCTTAACGATGGCGGGTGGGGTCAACAATGAGCAGTTCTTC. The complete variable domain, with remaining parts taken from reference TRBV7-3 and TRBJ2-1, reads GAGVSQTPSNKVTEKGKYVELRCDPISGHTALYWYRQSLGQGPEFLIYFQGTGAADDSGLPNDRFFAVRPEGSVSTLKIQRTERGDSAVYLCASSLTMAGGVNNEQFFGPGTRLTVL.

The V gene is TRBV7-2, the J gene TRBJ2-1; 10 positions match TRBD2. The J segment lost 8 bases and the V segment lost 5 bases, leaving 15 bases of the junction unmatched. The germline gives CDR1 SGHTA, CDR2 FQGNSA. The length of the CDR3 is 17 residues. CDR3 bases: TGTGCCAGCAGCCCATTTGGGGCTAGCGGGAGTGGGTATGAGCAGTTCTTC. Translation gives CASSPFGASGSGYEQFF.

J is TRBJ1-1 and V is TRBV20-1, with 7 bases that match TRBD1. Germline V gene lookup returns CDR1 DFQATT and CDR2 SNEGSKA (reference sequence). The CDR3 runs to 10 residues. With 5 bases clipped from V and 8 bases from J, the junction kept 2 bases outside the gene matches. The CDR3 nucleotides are TGCAGTGCTGGGACAGCCGAAGCTTTCTTT. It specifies CSAGTAEAFF.

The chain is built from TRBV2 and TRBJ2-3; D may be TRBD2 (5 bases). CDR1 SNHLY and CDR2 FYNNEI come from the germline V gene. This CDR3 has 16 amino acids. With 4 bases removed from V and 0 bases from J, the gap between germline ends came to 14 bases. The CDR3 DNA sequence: TGTGCCAGCAGTGCTGGCAGGCGAGGGAGCACAGATACGCAGTATTTT. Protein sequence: CASSAGRRGSTDTQYF.

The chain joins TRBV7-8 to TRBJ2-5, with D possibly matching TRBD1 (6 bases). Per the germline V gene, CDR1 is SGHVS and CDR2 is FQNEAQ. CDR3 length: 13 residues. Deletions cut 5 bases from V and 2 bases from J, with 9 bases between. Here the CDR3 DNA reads TGTGCCAGCAGCCAGGGGCAGCAAGAGACCCAGTACTTC. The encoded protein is CASSQGQQETQYF.

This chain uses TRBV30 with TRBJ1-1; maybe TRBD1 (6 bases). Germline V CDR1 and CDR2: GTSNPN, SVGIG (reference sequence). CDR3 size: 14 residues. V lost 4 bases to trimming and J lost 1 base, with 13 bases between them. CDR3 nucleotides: TGTGCCTGGATTAACCCACAGGGGAACACTGAAGCTTTCTTT. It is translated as CAWINPQGNTEAFF. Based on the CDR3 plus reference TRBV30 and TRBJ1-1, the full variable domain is SQTIHQWPATLVQPVGSPLSLECTVEGTSNPNLYWYRQAAGRGLQLLFYSVGIGQISSEVPQNLSASRPQDRQFILSSKKLLLSDSGFYLCAWINPQGNTEAFFGQGTRLTVV.

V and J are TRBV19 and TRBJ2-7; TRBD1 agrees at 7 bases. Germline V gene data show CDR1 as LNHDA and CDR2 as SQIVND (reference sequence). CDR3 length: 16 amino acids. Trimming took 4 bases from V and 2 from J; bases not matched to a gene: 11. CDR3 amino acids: CASSTRTGDFTYEQYF. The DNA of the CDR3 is TGTGCCAGTAGTACCAGGACAGGCGACTTTACCTACGAGCAGTACTTC.

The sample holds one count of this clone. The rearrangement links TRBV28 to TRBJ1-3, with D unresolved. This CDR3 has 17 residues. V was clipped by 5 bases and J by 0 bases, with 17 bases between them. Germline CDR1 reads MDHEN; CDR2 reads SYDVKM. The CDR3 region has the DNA TGTGCCAGCAGTCCCCTTAGTGGGCACCTCTCTGGAAACACCATATATTTT. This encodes CASSPLSGHLSGNTIYF.

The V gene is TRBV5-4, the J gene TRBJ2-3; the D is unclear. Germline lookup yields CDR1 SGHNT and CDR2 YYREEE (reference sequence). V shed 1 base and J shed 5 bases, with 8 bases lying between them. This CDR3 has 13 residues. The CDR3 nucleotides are TGTGCCAGCAGCTTGTCTGGAGTAGATACGCAGTATTTT. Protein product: CASSLSGVDTQYF.

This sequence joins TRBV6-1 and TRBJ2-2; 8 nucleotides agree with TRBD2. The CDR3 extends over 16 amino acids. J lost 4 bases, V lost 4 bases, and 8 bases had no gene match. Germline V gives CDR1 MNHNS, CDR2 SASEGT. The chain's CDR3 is CASSVPGGAGTGELFF. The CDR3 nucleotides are TGTGCCAGCAGTGTTCCGGGAGGGGCGGGCACCGGGGAGCTGTTTTTT.

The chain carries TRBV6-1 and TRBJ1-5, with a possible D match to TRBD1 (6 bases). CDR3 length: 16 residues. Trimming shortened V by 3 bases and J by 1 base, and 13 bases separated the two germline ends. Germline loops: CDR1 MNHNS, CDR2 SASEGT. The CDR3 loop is CASSDSGASSNQPQHF. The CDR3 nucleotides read TGTGCCAGCAGTGATTCAGGGGCATCGAGCAATCAGCCCCAGCATTTT.

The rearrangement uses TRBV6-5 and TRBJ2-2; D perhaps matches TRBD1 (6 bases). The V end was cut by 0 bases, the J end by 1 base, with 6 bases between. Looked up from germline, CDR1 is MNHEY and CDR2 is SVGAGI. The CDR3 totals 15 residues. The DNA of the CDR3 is TGTGCCAGCAGTTACTCGACAGGGAACACCGGGGAGCTGTTTTTT. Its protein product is CASSYSTGNTGELFF.

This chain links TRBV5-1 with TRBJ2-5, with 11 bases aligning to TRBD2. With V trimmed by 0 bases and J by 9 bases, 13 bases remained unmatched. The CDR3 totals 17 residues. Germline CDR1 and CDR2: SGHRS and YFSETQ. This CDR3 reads CASSLDATLAGGPAQYF. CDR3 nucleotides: TGCGCCAGCAGCTTGGACGCCACCCTAGCGGGGGGCCCGGCCCAGTACTTC.

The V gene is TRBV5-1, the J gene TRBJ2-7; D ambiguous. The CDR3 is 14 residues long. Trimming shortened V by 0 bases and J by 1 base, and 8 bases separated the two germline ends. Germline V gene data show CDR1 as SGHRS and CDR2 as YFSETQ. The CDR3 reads CASSLDAGSYEQYF. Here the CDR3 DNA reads TGCGCCAGCAGCTTGGACGCAGGTTCCTACGAGCAGTACTTC.

Here the CDR3 reads CASSLRHPLAKNIQYF. DNA of the CDR3: TGTGCCAGCAGCCTACGACATCCCCTAGCCAAAAACATTCAGTACTTC. This rearrangement joins TRBV21-1 to TRBJ2-4; the table's D call, TRBD1, was not checked against the DNA. TRBV21-1 is reported as a pseudogene. CDR3 length: 16 amino acids.

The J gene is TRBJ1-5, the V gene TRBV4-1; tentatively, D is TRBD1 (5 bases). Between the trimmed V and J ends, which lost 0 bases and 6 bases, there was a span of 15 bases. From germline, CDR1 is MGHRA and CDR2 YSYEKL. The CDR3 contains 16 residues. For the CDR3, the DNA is TGCGCCAGCAGCCAAGAATGGAGGGGAAGTAGTCAGCCCCAGCATTTT. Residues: CASSQEWRGSSQPQHF.